The 32 T cell receptor beta chains presented below share a single source sample, sequenced in a study of CD8 T cells in ankylosing spondylitis. TCRdb re-analysed the 5' RACE reads in MiXCR, keeping a single row per CDR3 protein. Of a few hundred thousand distinct CDR3 sequences detected, 20% to 30% appear once; the ten largest clones hold approximately 0.61%. Material: blood, either unsorted or a sorted T cell fraction (not recorded which). These receptors all come from a male donor with ankylosing spondylitis or in good health (not recorded which).

This clonotype was counted only a few times. The chain couples TRBV20-1 to TRBJ2-3; 14 bases agree with TRBD2. This CDR3 spans 17 amino acids. Germline lookup yields CDR1 DFQATT and CDR2 SNEGSKA (reference sequence). V trimming: 2 bases; J trimming: 6 bases; junction bases outside the gene matches: 10. The CDR3 region has the DNA TGCAGTGCTAGACCTTCGACTAGCGGGGGGGCCCGGGATACGCAGTATTTT. Amino acid sequence: CSARPSTSGGARDTQYF.

This clonotype was recorded many times. The V call is TRBV4-2, the J call TRBJ2-5; TRBD2 matches 9 bases. The CDR3 loop spans 18 amino acids. Germline CDR1 reads LGHNA; CDR2 reads YNFKEQ. The junction had 14 bases not matched to a gene; V was cut back by 4 bases and J by 2 bases. Here the CDR3 DNA reads TGTGCCAGCAGCCCAGCCACTTTTAGCGGGGGATATCAAGAGACCCAGTACTTC. This sequence encodes CASSPATFSGGYQETQYF.

This clonotype was seen a handful of times. The CDR3 coding sequence is TGTGCCAGCAGTTTCACACAGGCACCCTACGAGCAGTACTTC. It encodes CASSFTQAPYEQYF. The V gene is TRBV12-3 or TRBV12-4, the J gene TRBJ2-7; a possible D gene is TRBD1 (5 bases). The CDR3 is made up of 14 amino acids. V was shortened by 3 bases and J by 2 bases, with 11 bases between the two germline ends.

Of note for this clonotype: Given a much more abundant clone one base away, this may be a read error. The CDR3 nucleotides are TGTGCCAGCAGTTTTGGGGGGTTTGGAGATACGCAGTATTTT. Residues: CASSFGGFGDTQYF. The rearrangement uses TRBV6-5 and TRBJ2-3; the D gene is possibly TRBD2 (6 bases). This CDR3 is 14 amino acids long. Germline V gives CDR1 MNHEY, CDR2 SVGAGI. Trimming left V 4 bases short and J 5 bases short, with 13 bases between.

There are a few counts of this clonotype. This sequence joins TRBV24-1 and TRBJ2-3; 10 nucleotides align to TRBD2. With 6 bases clipped from V and 1 base from J, the junction kept 3 bases outside the gene matches. Looked up from germline, CDR1 is KGHDR and CDR2 is SFDVKD. The CDR3 spans 15 residues. The CDR3 loop reads CATSLAGGRTDTQYF. The CDR3 DNA sequence: TGTGCCACCAGTTTAGCGGGGGGACGCACAGATACGCAGTATTTT.

This clonotype has a handful of counts. The chain joins TRBV10-3 to TRBJ1-5, with no clear D. Germline CDR1 is ENHRY and CDR2 is SYGVKD. Deletions cut 0 bases from V and 4 bases from J, with 10 bases between. This CDR3 comprises 15 residues. In DNA form, the CDR3 reads TGTGCCATCAGTGAGTCCAGGATTGGGAATCAGCCCCAGCATTTT. As protein: CAISESRIGNQPQHF.

This clonotype was found many times. The V call is TRBV12-3 or TRBV12-4, the J call TRBJ2-7; 7 bases agree with TRBD1. Trimming at V came to 6 bases and at J to 7 bases, leaving 9 bases not matched to a gene. The CDR3 extends over 13 amino acids. The CDR3 protein is CASRRPGGYEQYF. CDR3 DNA: TGTGCCAGCAGACGCCCAGGGGGTTATGAGCAGTACTTC.

The rearrangement uses TRBV5-1 and TRBJ2-5; a possible D gene is TRBD2 (5 bases). Germline CDR1 SGHRS, CDR2 YFSETQ. The CDR3 loop spans 15 amino acids. Trimming took 4 bases from V and 8 from J, leaving 21 bases between them. The CDR3 is CASSRHRALGDTQYF. CDR3 DNA: TGCGCCAGCAGCCGTCACCGGGCCCTCGGGGATACCCAGTACTTC.

Only a few counts were recorded for this clonotype. The chain employs TRBV12-3 or TRBV12-4 and TRBJ1-1; D call uncertain. With 1 base removed from V and 8 bases from J, the gap between germline ends came to 11 bases. The CDR3 has 13 amino acids. CDR3 loop: CASSLVLRREAFF. DNA for the CDR3: TGTGCCAGCAGTTTAGTTCTCAGGAGGGAAGCTTTCTTT.

This clonotype has a count of ten or more. The chain combines TRBV5-1 with TRBJ2-7; D is possibly TRBD2 (6 bases). Trimming left V 4 bases short and J 4 bases short, with 18 bases between. The length of the CDR3 is 15 residues. Germline CDR1 and CDR2: SGHRS and YFSETQ. The CDR3 DNA reads TGCGCCAGCAGCCCACTGCTGGTCGGGAGATACGAGCAGTACTTC. It translates to CASSPLLVGRYEQYF.

This clonotype was counted many times. The J gene is TRBJ1-2, the V gene TRBV28; D possibly corresponds to TRBD1 (6 bases). The ends were cut back, 5 bases at V and 0 bases at J, with 13 bases in the middle. CDR1 and CDR2 (germline): MDHEN, SYDVKM. This CDR3 comprises 15 residues. CDR3 DNA: TGTGCCAGCAGTCCCAGACAGGCCACTAACTATGGCTACACCTTC. Translated: CASSPRQATNYGYTF.

The chain joins TRBV30 to TRBJ2-5; D gene ambiguous. Germline CDR1 reads GTSNPN; CDR2 reads SVGIG (reference sequence). The CDR3 extends over 12 amino acids. V was trimmed by 2 bases and J by 2 bases, leaving 6 bases between them. The CDR3 DNA sequence: TGTGCCTGGAGTCAGACACAAGAGACCCAGTACTTC. As protein: CAWSQTQETQYF.

This clonotype has ten or more counts. This sequence joins TRBV5-1 and TRBJ2-3, with TRBD2 matching 11 bases. Trimming removed 5 bases from V and 1 base from J; junction bases left unmatched: 3. CDR3 length equals 15 residues. Germline V gene lookup returns CDR1 SGHRS and CDR2 YFSETQ. CDR3 residues: CASRETSGGTDTQYF. DNA for the CDR3: TGCGCCAGCAGAGAGACTAGCGGGGGCACAGATACGCAGTATTTT.

This clonotype has a count of ten or more. This chain joins TRBV29-1 and TRBJ2-3; D uncertain. Trimming shortened V by 0 bases and J by 3 bases, and 4 bases separated the two germline ends. Germline loops: CDR1 SQVTM, CDR2 ANQGSEA. The CDR3 is 12 amino acids. CDR3 DNA sequence: TGCAGCGTTGAAGAGGGGACAGATACGCAGTATTTT. Translated: CSVEEGTDTQYF.

This chain links TRBV20-1 with TRBJ2-3; D not resolved. The germline gives CDR1 DFQATT, CDR2 SNEGSKA (reference sequence). V lost 0 bases and J 6 bases, leaving 10 bases between the germline ends. CDR3 length: 13 amino acids. CDR3 DNA sequence: TGCAGTGCTAGAGATGGGAATAGGGATACGCAGTATTTT. The encoded protein is CSARDGNRDTQYF.

This clonotype was seen a handful of times. The rearrangement uses TRBV12-3 or TRBV12-4 and TRBJ2-5, with D perhaps being TRBD1 or TRBD2 (7 bases each). The V gene lost 4 bases and the J gene lost 5 bases, with 14 bases spanning the gap. The CDR3 length is 14 residues. CDR3 sequence reads: CASSSGGGLETQYF. As DNA, the CDR3 is TGTGCCAGCAGTTCAGGGGGGGGGCTGGAGACCCAGTACTTC.

The V and J genes are TRBV12-3 or TRBV12-4 and TRBJ2-7; the D is unclear. Trimming cost V 6 bases and J 0 bases, with 15 bases left between them. This CDR3 contains 15 residues. DNA for the CDR3: TGTGCCAGCAGCCTCTGGGCCCCCGGCTCCTACGAGCAGTACTTC. Translation gives CASSLWAPGSYEQYF.

There are a few counts of this clonotype. The J gene is TRBJ1-5, the V gene TRBV5-6; D gene ambiguous. The CDR3 is 12 amino acids. Trimming removed 3 bases from V and 7 bases from J, with 8 bases in between. Germline CDR1 reads SGHDT; CDR2 reads YYEEEE. CDR3 region: CASSYRYQPQHF. The DNA for the CDR3 is TGTGCCAGCAGCTACAGATACCAGCCCCAGCATTTT.

This sequence joins TRBV10-3 and TRBJ2-1; 7 bases are shared with TRBD2. There are 13 residues in the CDR3. Germline CDR1 and CDR2: ENHRY and SYGVKD. V lost 6 bases, J lost 5 bases, and 4 bases stayed unmatched. CDR3 sequence reads: CAISGTTDNEQFF. The CDR3 DNA reads TGTGCCATCAGCGGGACTACGGACAATGAGCAGTTCTTC.

This clonotype showed up many times. The genes are TRBV29-1 and TRBJ2-1, with 7 bases lining up with TRBD2. Germline CDR1 and CDR2: SQVTM and ANQGSEA. Germline trimming cut 3 bases from V and 5 bases from J; bases unmatched to any gene: 4. The CDR3 length is 13 residues. CDR3 sequence (DNA): TGCAGCGTTGACAGCGGGGTAAACAATGAGCAGTTCTTC. As protein: CSVDSGVNNEQFF.

The chain couples TRBV12-3 or TRBV12-4 to TRBJ2-5; D gene unclear. The CDR3 runs 15 residues. Trimming took off 5 bases at V and 5 bases at J, with 18 bases between the two ends. CDR3 in amino acids: CASSTRYGSTETQYF. The CDR3 DNA follows: TGTGCCAGCAGTACCCGATACGGGTCAACTGAGACCCAGTACTTC.

In this sample, this clonotype turned up a few times. The gene calls are TRBV12-3 or TRBV12-4 and TRBJ1-5; D might be TRBD1 (5 bases). This CDR3 is 18 amino acids long. V was shortened by 0 bases and J by 2 bases, with 17 bases between the two germline ends. CDR3 in DNA: TGTGCCAGCAGTTTAGCGTACAGGCTCGGGGGGGGCAATCAGCCCCAGCATTTT. This gives the protein CASSLAYRLGGGNQPQHF.

In its sample, this clonotype was seen a few times. This rearrangement joins TRBV20-1 to TRBJ2-7, with 8 bases identical to TRBD1. The CDR3 length is 15 residues. Germline trimming cut 8 bases from V and 4 bases from J; bases unmatched to any gene: 16. Germline V CDR1 and CDR2: DFQATT, SNEGSKA (reference sequence). The CDR3 sequence: CSSRDADRGLYEQYF. For the CDR3, the DNA is TGCAGTTCCAGAGACGCCGACAGGGGTCTTTACGAGCAGTACTTC.

The rearrangement joins TRBV29-1 to TRBJ2-7; 10 bases match TRBD1. J was trimmed by 3 bases and V by 6 bases; bases with no gene match: 17. This CDR3 comprises 17 residues. Per germline, CDR1 SQVTM and CDR2 ANQGSEA. CDR3 DNA sequence: TGCAGCGTGGCCGGGACAGGGGACAAGCCCCTCATCTACGAGCAGTACTTC. Its protein is CSVAGTGDKPLIYEQYF.

This clonotype was found many times. V usage is TRBV12-3 or TRBV12-4 and J usage is TRBJ2-7; tentative D call: TRBD2 (5 bases). The CDR3 has 11 amino acids. The V gene lost 4 bases and the J gene lost 5 bases, with 6 bases spanning the gap. CDR3 protein: CASSSGDEQYF. CDR3 sequence (DNA): TGTGCCAGCAGTTCCGGGGACGAGCAGTACTTC.

This clonotype showed up many times. The chain employs TRBV12-3 or TRBV12-4 and TRBJ1-3; 7 bases are a match to TRBD1. With V trimmed by 6 bases and J by 2 bases, 10 bases remained unmatched. This CDR3 is 16 amino acids long. The CDR3 coding sequence is TGTGCCAGCAGACCATTAGGGGGCCGGGCTGGAAACACCATATATTTT. Residues: CASRPLGGRAGNTIYF.

This clonotype was seen only once. This chain joins TRBV18 and TRBJ2-5; 10 positions agree with TRBD1. J gave up 5 bases and V 5 bases, and 14 bases lay outside the gene matches. The CDR3 runs to 17 residues. Germline V CDR1 and CDR2: KGHSH, LQKENI. The CDR3 region has the DNA TGTGCCAGCTCAGTAGGGCCACCGGGACAGGGGAAGGAGACCCAGTACTTC. Residues: CASSVGPPGQGKETQYF.

The V and J genes are TRBV7-6 and TRBJ2-1, with TRBD2 identical over 7 bases. V was pared by 1 base and J by 8 bases, with 5 bases of the junction left unmatched. Germline V gives CDR1 SGHVS, CDR2 FNYEAQ. There are 14 residues in the CDR3. The CDR3 nucleotides read TGTGCCAGCAGCTTAGTAGAGGGAGGGTATGAGCAGTTCTTC. Its translation: CASSLVEGGYEQFF.

The chain combines TRBV20-1 with TRBJ2-5; 13 bases map to TRBD2. Germline assignment: CDR1 DFQATT and CDR2 SNEGSKA (reference sequence). The CDR3 loop spans 14 amino acids. The V gene end was trimmed by 6 bases and the J gene end by 3 bases; junction bases not matched to a gene: 4. The CDR3 DNA follows: TGCAGTGCGTCCGGGACTAGCGGGGAAGAGACCCAGTACTTC. This codes for CSASGTSGEETQYF.

The V and J genes are TRBV6-1 and TRBJ2-5, with 7 bases fitting TRBD1. This CDR3 spans 16 amino acids. V shed 7 bases, J shed 4 bases, and the junction held 15 bases outside the gene matches. Looked up from germline, CDR1 is MNHNS and CDR2 is SASEGT. CDR3 amino acids: CASIRRGGLGGETQYF. CDR3 in DNA: TGTGCCAGCATACGCCGAGGGGGCTTAGGTGGAGAGACCCAGTACTTC.

This clonotype came up many times. The genes are TRBV29-1 and TRBJ2-5; D possibly matches TRBD1 or TRBD2 (6 bases each). The germline V and J ends were trimmed by 6 bases and 3 bases, with 11 bases remaining between them. Germline V gives CDR1 SQVTM, CDR2 ANQGSEA. The CDR3 extends over 12 amino acids. As DNA, the CDR3 is TGCAGCGTCCTTAGGGGGGAAGAGACCCAGTACTTC. Amino acid sequence: CSVLRGEETQYF.

The V call is TRBV24-1, the J call TRBJ2-5, with 8 nucleotides matching TRBD2. This CDR3 contains 16 residues. Trimming cost V 0 bases and J 1 base; bases outside gene matches: 3. Germline V gene lookup returns CDR1 KGHDR and CDR2 SFDVKD. The CDR3 reads CATSDLLSGGQETQYF. Written as DNA, the CDR3 is TGTGCCACCAGTGATTTGCTCAGCGGGGGCCAAGAGACCCAGTACTTC.